The next 30 T cell receptor beta chains were all read from a single sample in a study of metastatic and nonmetastatic thyroid tumors. TCRdb redid the clone calls on the PCR reads using MiXCR. In the table there are about 30,000 clones, 25% of which are singletons. Thyroid surgery was performed in patients who had received no treatment beforehand. The sequenced material came from blood. The receptors stem from a female donor with papillary thyroid cancer or a benign thyroid nodule (not recorded which). Some clones in this sample may be carry-over from other donors' samples.

The V gene is TRBV11-2, the J gene TRBJ2-7, with D perhaps TRBD1 or TRBD2 (5 bases each). Germline V CDR1 and CDR2: SGHAT, FQNNGV. This CDR3 region has 16 residues. Trimming stripped 5 bases from V and 0 bases from J, with 17 bases between. The CDR3 coding sequence is TGTGCCAGCAGCCGGCTGTGGGGGAAGAACTCCTACGAGCAGTACTTC. It specifies CASSRLWGKNSYEQYF.

In this sample, this clone turned up many times. V gene TRBV14 combines with J gene TRBJ1-1; 9 nucleotides line up with TRBD1. V was pared by 4 bases and J by 7 bases, with 4 bases of the junction left unmatched. This CDR3 has 13 amino acids. Germline CDR1 is SGHDN and CDR2 is FVKESK. The CDR3 nucleotides are TGTGCCAGCAGCCGAGGGGACAGGGATGAAGCTTTCTTT. It translates to CASSRGDRDEAFF.

This clone was counted ten times or more. The gene calls are TRBV4-1 and TRBJ2-7; D may match TRBD1 or TRBD2 (5 bases each). In germline, CDR1 is MGHRA, CDR2 YSYEKL. The CDR3 consists of 14 residues. Trimming left V 3 bases short and J 2 bases short, with 11 bases between. This chain's CDR3 is CASSQEDTTYEQYF. The CDR3 nucleotides read TGCGCCAGCAGCCAGGAGGACACGACCTACGAGCAGTACTTC.

The chain combines TRBV5-1 with TRBJ2-1, with D unresolved. CDR1 SGHRS and CDR2 YFSETQ come from the germline V gene. CDR3 length: 13 residues. Deletions cut 4 bases from V and 10 bases from J, with 15 bases between. The CDR3 loop reads CASSLYSSREQFF. The CDR3 DNA is TGCGCCAGCAGCCTCTATAGTAGCCGGGAGCAGTTCTTC.

The rearrangement links TRBV3-1 to TRBJ1-1; D is uncertain. The CDR3 contains 12 residues. V lost 6 bases and J lost 4, with 9 bases in between. Germline values: CDR1 LGHDT, CDR2 YNNKEL (reference sequence). CDR3 DNA: TGTGCCAGCAGTCCGACGGGCACTGAAGCTTTCTTT. It specifies CASSPTGTEAFF. Full variable domain (missing parts from reference TRBV3-1 and TRBJ1-1): DTAVSQTPKYLVTQMGNDKSIKCEQNLGHDTMYWYKQDSKKFLKIMFSYNNKELIINETVPNRFSPKSPDKAHLNLHINSLELGDSAVYFCASSPTGTEAFFGQGTRLTVV.

This clone was found once. The chain links TRBV18 to TRBJ1-1; a weak D match, TRBD1 (5 bases). This CDR3 is built from 14 residues. Trimming shortened V by 2 bases and J by 0 bases, and 7 bases separated the two germline ends. The germline V gene encodes CDR1 KGHSH and CDR2 LQKENI. The CDR3 protein is CASSPLGVNTEAFF. CDR3 bases: TGTGCCAGCTCACCATTAGGGGTGAACACTGAAGCTTTCTTT.

This clone was counted ten times or more. This chain joins TRBV29-1 and TRBJ2-5, with 10 bases lining up with TRBD1. Germline-derived CDR1 and CDR2 are SQVTM and ANQGSEA. The CDR3 is made up of 14 amino acids. The ends lost 6 bases at V and 3 bases at J; junction bases unmatched: 7. CDR3 residues: CSVATGTGEETQYF. DNA of the CDR3: TGCAGCGTCGCAACCGGGACAGGGGAAGAGACCCAGTACTTC.

Concerning this clone itself: Possible read error: a much larger clone is one base away. The same CDR3 is also encoded by other DNA sequences in this sample. This sequence joins TRBV28 and TRBJ2-7; D is ambiguous. CDR1 is MDHEN and CDR2 is SYDVKM in the germline V gene. The CDR3 is 13 residues long. V lost 7 bases and J lost 7, with 17 bases in between. CDR3 in amino acids: CASTNLPGREQYF. CDR3 sequence (DNA): TGTGCCAGCACCAACCTCCCGGGTCGAGAGCAGTACTTC.

With regard to this clone: One junction end does not reproduce the germline sequence, and a read error may be involved. The V call is TRBV7-2, the J call TRBJ2-1; D unclear. The CDR3 is 15 residues long. CDR1 is SGHTA, CDR2 FQGNSA, per germline. Here the CDR3 reads CANSLAMRSYNEQFF. The CDR3 coding sequence is TGTGCCAACAGCTTAGCCATGAGATCCTACAATGAGCAGTTCTTC.

This clone was found a few times. The rearrangement links TRBV27 to TRBJ2-1, with 11 bases matching TRBD2. From germline, CDR1 is MNHEY and CDR2 SMNVEV (reference sequence). Losses at the gene ends were 6 bases for V and 12 bases for J; bases not matched to a gene: 4. This CDR3 has 12 residues. CDR3 amino acids: CASRPTSGRQFF. For the CDR3, the DNA is TGTGCCAGCAGACCAACTAGCGGGAGGCAGTTCTTC.

The sample holds a few counts of this clone. V usage is TRBV9 and J usage is TRBJ2-1; TRBD2 matches at 7 bases. The length of the CDR3 is 15 residues. Per germline, CDR1 SGDLS and CDR2 YYNGEE. J was trimmed by 5 bases and V by 7 bases; bases with no gene match: 12. CDR3 region: CASGGGGVANNEQFF. The CDR3 coding sequence is TGTGCCAGCGGCGGGGGAGGGGTGGCGAACAATGAGCAGTTCTTC.

V is TRBV3-1 and J is TRBJ2-7, with D uncertain. CDR1 is LGHDT and CDR2 is YNNKEL in the germline V gene (reference sequence). V was shortened by 1 base and J by 2 bases, with 15 bases between the two germline ends. CDR3 length: 16 residues. CDR3 in amino acids: CASSQGLPAGTYEQYF. CDR3 DNA: TGTGCCAGCAGCCAAGGTCTTCCGGCAGGAACCTACGAGCAGTACTTC.

This clone has at least ten counts. V gene TRBV20-1 combines with J gene TRBJ2-7; 11 bases line up with TRBD2. The CDR3 extends over 15 amino acids. Per the germline V gene, CDR1 is DFQATT and CDR2 is SNEGSKA (reference sequence). The V segment lost 6 bases and the J segment 6 bases; nucleotides outside the gene matches: 13. The CDR3 nucleotides read TGCAGTGCGTCAAAAAGTCTGACTAGCGGGATCGAGCAGTACTTC. This gives the protein CSASKSLTSGIEQYF.

This clone was recorded at least ten times. The V gene is TRBV20-1, the J gene TRBJ2-3, with TRBD1 matching over 9 bases. V dropped 1 base and J dropped 2; count of bases not matched to a gene: 10. The CDR3 contains 17 residues. CDR1 DFQATT and CDR2 SNEGSKA come from the germline V gene (reference sequence). CDR3 sequence: CSARGTQGARVTDTQYF. The CDR3 region has the DNA TGCAGTGCTAGAGGAACACAGGGGGCGCGGGTCACAGATACGCAGTATTTT.

In this sample, this clone turned up a few times. The chain recombines TRBV2 with TRBJ2-1; 9 bases align to TRBD2. V was clipped by 5 bases and J by 7 bases; unmatched bases: 6. Germline CDR1 is SNHLY and CDR2 is FYNNEI. This CDR3 is built from 14 residues. The CDR3 nucleotides read TGTGCCAGCAGTCAATTTCTAGCGGGGAATGAGCAGTTCTTC. Its protein is CASSQFLAGNEQFF.

The V and J genes are TRBV5-1 and TRBJ1-3, with D hard to call. The germline V gene encodes CDR1 SGHRS and CDR2 YFSETQ. The CDR3 is 14 residues long. With 2 bases removed from V and 0 bases from J, the gap between germline ends came to 6 bases. In DNA, the CDR3 is TGCGCCAGCAGCTTAGAATTCTCTGGAAACACCATATATTTT. Its translation is CASSLEFSGNTIYF.

This clone was detected ten times or more. This sequence joins TRBV11-1 and TRBJ2-1; the D gene is possibly TRBD1 (5 bases). CDR3 length: 13 amino acids. The ends were cut back, 5 bases at V and 8 bases at J, with 13 bases in the middle. CDR1 SGHAT and CDR2 FQDESV come from the germline V gene (reference sequence). CDR3 region: CASSQGRWDEQFF. The CDR3 DNA follows: TGTGCCAGCAGCCAGGGTCGATGGGATGAGCAGTTCTTC.

As concerns this clone: One junction end disagrees with the germline gene, perhaps due to a read error. This chain joins TRBV7-2 and TRBJ2-1; the D gene is possibly TRBD2 (7 bases). Germline V gives CDR1 SGHTA, CDR2 FQGNSA. This CDR3 spans 16 amino acids. CDR3 nucleotides: TGTGCCAGCAGTCAGCGCGGGGGCACAAATTGGAATGAGCAGTTCTTT. Protein: CASSQRGGTNWNEQFF.

This clone came up many times. This chain uses TRBV9 with TRBJ2-2; possibly TRBD2 for D (6 bases). The V end lost 0 bases, the J end lost 2 bases, and 8 bases lay between the germline ends. CDR3 length: 15 amino acids. Per germline, CDR1 SGDLS and CDR2 YYNGEE. CDR3 DNA sequence: TGTGCCAGCAGCGTAGCGGGACTTAACACCGGGGAGCTGTTTTTT. Translation gives CASSVAGLNTGELFF.

At least ten counts were recorded for this clone. The V gene is TRBV28, the J gene TRBJ2-5; unclear D gene. V was trimmed by 5 bases and J by 5 bases, leaving 12 bases between them. The CDR3 totals 13 residues. Germline loops: CDR1 MDHEN, CDR2 SYDVKM. The CDR3 sequence: CASSTPTWETQYF. In nucleotides, the CDR3 is TGTGCCAGCAGTACCCCCACTTGGGAGACCCAGTACTTC.

This clone was seen only a few times. The chain joins TRBV15 to TRBJ1-5; TRBD1 might be the D (6 bases). Looked up from germline, CDR1 is LNHNV and CDR2 is YYDKDF (reference sequence). This CDR3 has 14 amino acids. Trimming removed 5 bases at V and 6 bases at J, with 14 bases between. CDR3 sequence: CATSLSRGAQPQHF. The CDR3 DNA reads TGTGCCACCAGCCTATCTCGGGGGGCTCAGCCCCAGCATTTT. Full variable domain (outside the CDR3, taken from reference TRBV15 and TRBJ1-5): DAMVIQNPRYQVTQFGKPVTLSCSQTLNHNVMYWYQQKSSQAPKLLFHYYDKDFNNEADTPDNFQSRRPNTSFCFLDIRSPGLGDTAMYLCATSLSRGAQPQHFGDGTRLSIL.

This clone was observed a few times. The chain links TRBV28 to TRBJ2-7; D gene ambiguous. With 6 bases removed from V and 7 bases from J, the gap between germline ends came to 13 bases. Germline V gives CDR1 MDHEN, CDR2 SYDVKM. This CDR3 is built from 12 residues. In DNA form, the CDR3 reads TGTGCCAGCAGCCCCGCATGGTATGAGCAGTACTTC. It encodes CASSPAWYEQYF. The whole variable domain, filled in from reference TRBV28 and TRBJ2-7, reads DVKVTQSSRYLVKRTGEKVFLECVQDMDHENMFWYRQDPGLGLRLIYFSYDVKMKEKGDIPEGYSVSREKKERFSLILESASTNQTSMYLCASSPAWYEQYFGPGTRLTVT.

This clone was observed at least ten times. V is TRBV11-1 and J is TRBJ2-6; D gene unclear. The germline V gene has CDR1 SGHAT and CDR2 FQDESV (reference sequence). The CDR3 contains 14 residues. Trimming took 1 base from V and 0 from J, leaving 1 base between them. The CDR3 sequence is CASSLGSGANVLTF. The CDR3 coding sequence is TGTGCCAGCAGCTTAGGCTCTGGGGCCAACGTCCTGACTTTC.

The CDR3 DNA is TGTGCCAGCAGCTTACGGGACAATCCCCTTGCAACTAATGAAAAACTGTTTTTT. Its translation is CASSLRDNPLATNEKLFF. V and J are TRBV7-8 and TRBJ1-4; tentatively, D is TRBD1 (6 bases). The germline V gene encodes CDR1 SGHVS and CDR2 FQNEAQ. CDR3 length: 18 amino acids. V gave up 2 bases and J gave up 0 bases, with 16 bases separating them.

In its sample, this clone was seen a few times. This CDR3 is missing its conserved last phenylalanine or tryptophan, likely due to a read error. The rearrangement joins TRBV6-1 to TRBJ2-7, with D hard to call. The V end was cut by 9 bases, the J end by 1 base, with 10 bases between. The CDR3 totals 12 residues. Germline lookup yields CDR1 MNHNS and CDR2 SASEGT. CDR3 DNA: TGTGCCAGTCTCGGCCAGTCCTACGAGCAGTACTTG. This encodes CASLGQSYEQYL.

This clone was seen many times. J is TRBJ2-5 and V is TRBV9; 9 positions match TRBD2. V shed 1 base, J shed 7 bases, and the junction held 8 bases outside the gene matches. The CDR3 runs 15 residues. In germline, CDR1 is SGDLS, CDR2 YYNGEE. The CDR3 protein is CASSVSASGNPTQYF. The CDR3 bases are TGTGCCAGCAGCGTATCGGCTAGCGGGAATCCGACCCAGTACTTC. The variable domain in full, completed from reference TRBV9 and TRBJ2-5, reads DSGVTQTPKHLITATGQRVTLRCSPRSGDLSVYWYQQSLDQGLQFLIQYYNGEERAKGNILERFSAQQFPDLHSELNLSSLELGDSALYFCASSVSASGNPTQYFGPGTRLLVL.

This clone is medium-sized in the sample. V gene TRBV28 combines with J gene TRBJ2-7; TRBD1 or TRBD2 may be the D gene (5 bases each). The CDR3 consists of 14 residues. The germline gives CDR1 MDHEN, CDR2 SYDVKM. V was shortened by 9 bases and J by 5 bases, with 20 bases between the two germline ends. The CDR3 nucleotides read TGTGCCAGTACCCCGGGCAGGGCGAGGGACGAGCAGTACTTC. This gives the protein CASTPGRARDEQYF.

This clone was picked up many times. The chain links TRBV3-1 to TRBJ2-1; weak D call: TRBD2 (5 bases). From germline, CDR1 is LGHDT and CDR2 YNNKEL (reference sequence). CDR3 length: 14 residues. Trimming took off 1 base at V and 3 bases at J, with 7 bases between the two ends. CDR3 residues: CASSQAGDYNEQFF. CDR3 nucleotides: TGTGCCAGCAGCCAAGCCGGGGACTACAATGAGCAGTTCTTC.

This clone was detected only a few times. The J gene is TRBJ2-5, the V gene TRBV25-1, with 9 bases matching TRBD1. The CDR3 covers 13 residues. V lost 7 bases, J lost 6 bases, and 6 bases stayed unmatched. Looked up from germline, CDR1 is MGHDK and CDR2 is SYGVNS. CDR3 sequence: CASIGTGKQTQYF. Written as DNA, the CDR3 is TGTGCCAGCATAGGGACAGGGAAACAGACCCAGTACTTC. The complete variable domain, with remaining parts taken from reference TRBV25-1 and TRBJ2-5, reads EADIYQTPRYLVIGTGKKITLECSQTMGHDKMYWYQQDPGMELHLIHYSYGVNSTEKGDLSSESTVSRIRTEHFPLTLESARPSHTSQYLCASIGTGKQTQYFGPGTRLLVL.

To note about this clone: Since a much larger clone is just one base distant, this may be a read error. The rearrangement joins TRBV27 to TRBJ1-4; D is possibly TRBD1 (5 bases). This CDR3 region has 14 residues. Germline assignment: CDR1 MNHEY and CDR2 SMNVEV (reference sequence). The chain's CDR3 is CASSTARGSEKLCF. DNA for the CDR3: TGTGCCAGCAGTACAGCAAGGGGTTCCGAAAAACTGTGTTTT.